This T cell receptor beta chain stems from a study of T cell repertoires in cytomegalovirus infection. Across the study: Shared public TCR beta signatures pointed to both CMV infection and a matching HLA type.

Notes on the study in general: Clonotypes of TCR beta that were HLA-C-restricted and CMV-specific dominated the ex vivo response. Public TCR beta family frequency separated CMV-and-HLA carriers, including in an independent cohort.

The germline CDR1 and CDR2 sequences are SQVTM and ANQGSEA. V was trimmed by 6 bases and J by 7 bases, leaving 12 bases between them. The CDR3 has 11 residues. A note on this clonotype: Its specificity is unknown.

TCRdb recomputed calls from the reads with MiXCR, one row per CDR3 protein. The sample records some 480,000 distinct CDR3 sequences, around 30% being singletons. The starting material was cultured PBMCs, obtained from culture after CMV antigen stimulation. The TCR comes from a human donor in good health (CMV status not recorded). Some clones in this sample may be carry-over from other donors' samples. The V call is TRBV29-1, the J call TRBJ1-2; D possibly corresponds to TRBD1 (5 bases). This chain's CDR3 is CSVWGEGGYTF. CDR3 nucleotides: TGCAGCGTCTGGGGGGAGGGTGGCTACACCTTC. Combining the CDR3 with reference TRBV29-1 and TRBJ1-2 gives the whole variable domain SAVISQKPSRDICQRGTSLTIQCQVDSQVTMMFWYRQQPGQSLTLIATANQGSEATYESGFVIDKFPISRPNLTFSTLTVSNMSPEDSSIYLCSVWGEGGYTFGSGTRLTVV.